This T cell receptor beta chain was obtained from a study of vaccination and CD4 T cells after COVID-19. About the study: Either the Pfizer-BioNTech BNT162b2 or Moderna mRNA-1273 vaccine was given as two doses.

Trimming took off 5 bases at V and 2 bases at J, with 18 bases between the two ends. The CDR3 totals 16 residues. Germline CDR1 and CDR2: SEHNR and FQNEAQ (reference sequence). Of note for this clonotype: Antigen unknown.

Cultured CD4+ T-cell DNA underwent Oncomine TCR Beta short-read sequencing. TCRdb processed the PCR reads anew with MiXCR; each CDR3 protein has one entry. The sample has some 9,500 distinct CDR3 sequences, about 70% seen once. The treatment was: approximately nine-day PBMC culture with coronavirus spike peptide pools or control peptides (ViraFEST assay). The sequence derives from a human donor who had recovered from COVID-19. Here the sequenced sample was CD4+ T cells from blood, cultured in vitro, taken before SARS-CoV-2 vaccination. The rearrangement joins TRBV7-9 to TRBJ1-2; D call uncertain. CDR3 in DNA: TGTGCCAGCAGCCAGAACGGGTACAGAACAAACTATGGCTACACCTTC. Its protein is CASSQNGYRTNYGYTF.